Presented here are 9 T cell receptor beta chains from one specimen sequenced in a study of cytomegalovirus exposure and HLA in healthy donors. Both 60 Vbeta primers and 13 Jbeta primers went into the PCR. The assay was immunoSEQ multiplex PCR, and TCRdb's table has in-frame clones only and misses some. This sample has about 270,000 clones, with just over 85% found just once. The source material was PBMCs. Source of these receptors: a man between 40 and 49 years old in good health and CMV-seropositive.

This clone was observed a few times. The rearrangement joins TRBV19 to TRBJ1-4; D is perhaps TRBD1 (6 bases). CDR3 length: 14 amino acids. Per germline, CDR1 LNHDA and CDR2 SQIVND (reference sequence). Trimming took off 6 bases at V and 7 bases at J, with 15 bases between the two ends. Here the CDR3 reads CASRPTGSSEKLFF. The CDR3 DNA is TGTGCCAGTAGGCCGACAGGCTCCAGTGAAAAACTGTTTTTT.

V gene TRBV10-1 combines with J gene TRBJ2-4, with TRBD1 identical over 12 bases. The trim removed 3 bases at V and 8 bases at J, leaving 5 bases unmatched. The germline gives CDR1 WNHNN, CDR2 SYGVQD (reference sequence). The CDR3 spans 15 residues. CDR3 DNA: TGCGCCAGCAGTGATGGGACAGGGGGCAAGGACATTCAGTACTTC. It encodes CASSDGTGGKDIQYF.

With regard to this clone: A junction boundary mismatches the germline segment, possibly from a read error. The chain uses TRBV7-7 and TRBJ2-5; TRBD1 matches 10 bases. The CDR3 totals 14 residues. Germline values: CDR1 SSHAT, CDR2 FNYEAQ (reference sequence). The CDR3 DNA reads as TGTGCTAGCAGCGACAGGGGGCGGGGAGAGACCCAGTACTTC. This codes for CASSDRGRGETQYF.

The J gene is TRBJ2-5, the V gene TRBV28, with 8 positions matching TRBD2. The CDR3 contains 13 residues. The germline CDR1 and CDR2 sequences are MDHEN and SYDVKM. V lost 6 bases and J lost 5; bases outside the gene matches: 5. CDR3 coding DNA: TGTGCCAGCAGCCATAGCGGGGAGGAGACCCAGTACTTC. This gives the protein CASSHSGEETQYF.

The chain employs TRBV4-2 and TRBJ1-3, with D perhaps matching TRBD1 (6 bases). Germline V gene data show CDR1 as LGHNA and CDR2 as YNFKEQ. Trimming stripped 1 base from V and 3 bases from J, with 10 bases between. CDR3 length: 15 amino acids. This CDR3 is CASSQAGGVGNTIYF. The DNA for the CDR3 is TGTGCCAGCAGCCAAGCTGGGGGCGTTGGAAACACCATATATTTT.

The DNA for the CDR3 is TGTGCCTGCCCGGGACAGGGAGTTGGCTACACCTTC. Translating gives CACPGQGVGYTF. The J gene is TRBJ1-2, the V gene TRBV30; the match to TRBD1 covers 9 bases. The CDR3 loop spans 12 amino acids. Germline CDR1 reads GTSNPN; CDR2 reads SVGIG (reference sequence). The V and J ends lost 6 bases and 7 bases, in that order; junction bases with no gene match: 6. The full variable domain, completed using reference TRBV30 and TRBJ1-2, is SQTIHQWPATLVQPVGSPLSLECTVEGTSNPNLYWYRQAAGRGLQLLFYSVGIGQISSEVPQNLSASRPQDRQFILSSKKLLLSDSGFYLCACPGQGVGYTFGSGTRLTVV.

V is TRBV13 and J is TRBJ2-2, with unresolved D. The germline V and J ends were trimmed by 0 bases and 6 bases, with 8 bases remaining between them. The CDR3 has 14 amino acids. Germline CDR1 and CDR2: PRHDT and FYEKMQ (reference sequence). The CDR3 loop is CASSLGSGPGELFF. CDR3 bases: TGTGCCAGCAGCTTAGGCTCTGGGCCCGGGGAGCTGTTTTTT.

The V gene is TRBV14, the J gene TRBJ2-1; 10 bases line up with TRBD2. The CDR3 is made up of 16 amino acids. Germline CDR1 is SGHDN and CDR2 is FVKESK. Trimming cost V 5 bases and J 4 bases; bases outside gene matches: 8. CDR3 in DNA: TGTGCCAGCAGCTTCGGGACTAGCGAATTATACAATGAGCAGTTCTTC. Translated, it gives CASSFGTSELYNEQFF.

J is TRBJ1-1 and V is TRBV11-2, with 10 bases matching TRBD1. The CDR3 has 17 amino acids. The V segment lost 1 base and the J segment 2 bases; nucleotides outside the gene matches: 7. The V gene's germline CDR1 is SGHAT and CDR2 FQNNGV. CDR3 bases: TGTGCCAGCAGCTTAGCCCCCAGGACAGGGGGAAACACTGAAGCTTTCTTT. Its translation: CASSLAPRTGGNTEAFF. Full variable domain (remainder filled in from reference TRBV11-2 and TRBJ1-1): EAGVAQSPRYKIIEKRQSVAFWCNPISGHATLYWYQQILGQGPKLLIQFQNNGVVDDSQLPKDRFSAERLKGVDSTLKIQPAKLEDSAVYLCASSLAPRTGGNTEAFFGQGTRLTVV.